These 32 T cell receptor beta chains were all obtained from the same sample, sequenced in a study of T cell clonotyping in hematopoietic cell transplantation. The assay was immunoSEQ multiplex PCR, and TCRdb's table has in-frame clones only and misses some. This sample has 5,200 or so clones, with roughly 86% found just once. The input for sequencing was peripheral blood mononuclear cells, taken 100 days after allogeneic stem cell transplant. The receptors come from a male patient aged 65-79 years who had an allogeneic stem cell transplant from an unrelated donor, so T cells may come from the graft donor. Some clones in this sample may be carry-over from other donors' samples.

The chain joins TRBV7-6 to TRBJ2-2, with 7 bases that match TRBD2. The CDR3 totals 15 residues. J lost 4 bases, V lost 1 base, and 3 bases had no gene match. Germline V gene lookup returns CDR1 SGHVS and CDR2 FNYEAQ. This chain's CDR3 is CASSLGRGVTGELFF. As DNA, the CDR3 is TGTGCCAGCAGCTTAGGCCGGGGGGTCACCGGGGAGCTGTTTTTT.

The chain links TRBV9 to TRBJ1-4, with no clear D. CDR3 length equals 15 residues. The germline V gene has CDR1 SGDLS and CDR2 YYNGEE. V lost 4 bases to trimming and J lost 5 bases, with 15 bases between them. In nucleotides, the CDR3 is TGTGCCAGCAGCCCTTCGTTGGGCTCGAATGAAAAACTGTTTTTT. Its protein is CASSPSLGSNEKLFF. Based on the CDR3 plus reference TRBV9 and TRBJ1-4, the full variable domain is DSGVTQTPKHLITATGQRVTLRCSPRSGDLSVYWYQQSLDQGLQFLIQYYNGEERAKGNILERFSAQQFPDLHSELNLSSLELGDSALYFCASSPSLGSNEKLFFGSGTQLSVL.

V is TRBV6-6 and J is TRBJ2-7, with D unresolved. This CDR3 has 15 amino acids. V lost 7 bases to trimming and J lost 3 bases, with 19 bases between them. Germline values: CDR1 MNHNY, CDR2 SVGAGI (reference sequence). In DNA form, the CDR3 reads TGTGCCAGCAACGCGATGTGGGCCACCAGCTACGAGCAGTACTTC. As protein: CASNAMWATSYEQYF.

The chain's CDR3 is CASSLGRAGNTIYF. Written as DNA, the CDR3 is TGCGCCAGCAGCTTGGGCCGGGCTGGAAACACCATATATTTT. The chain is built from TRBV5-1 and TRBJ1-3; D is unclear. Deletions cut 0 bases from V and 2 bases from J, with 6 bases between. The CDR3 contains 14 residues. CDR1 is SGHRS and CDR2 is YFSETQ in the germline V gene.

This clone was seen once. V usage is TRBV28 and J usage is TRBJ2-7, with D perhaps matching TRBD2 (5 bases). Trimming cost V 1 base and J 2 bases, with 12 bases left between them. This CDR3 has 15 amino acids. From germline, CDR1 is MDHEN and CDR2 SYDVKM. The CDR3 bases are TGTGCCAGCAGTTTATCCTGGACTGCTACCTACGAGCAGTACTTC. Translation gives CASSLSWTATYEQYF.

V is TRBV6-5 and J is TRBJ2-1; D possibly corresponds to TRBD2 (5 bases). The ends were cut back, 5 bases at V and 8 bases at J, with 13 bases in the middle. Per the germline V gene, CDR1 is MNHEY and CDR2 is SVGAGI. This CDR3 region has 13 residues. CDR3 DNA: TGTGCCAGCAGTGGAGGAATTGGCGATGAGCAGTTCTTC. It translates to CASSGGIGDEQFF.

This chain connects TRBV11-1 to TRBJ1-1; no clear D gene. The germline CDR1 and CDR2 sequences are SGHAT and FQDESV (reference sequence). V was shortened by 1 base and J by 1 base, with 4 bases between the two germline ends. CDR3 length: 13 amino acids. CDR3 coding DNA: TGTGCCAGCAGCTTAGTCGGGAACACTGAAGCTTTCTTT. It translates to CASSLVGNTEAFF.

The rearrangement joins TRBV9 to TRBJ2-3, with no clear D. The CDR3 totals 14 residues. From germline, CDR1 is SGDLS and CDR2 YYNGEE. V was shortened by 1 base and J by 4 bases, with 10 bases between the two germline ends. DNA of the CDR3: TGTGCCAGCAGCGTAAGCCCCGTCCCAGATACGCAGTATTTT. As protein: CASSVSPVPDTQYF. Combining the CDR3 with reference TRBV9 and TRBJ2-3 gives the whole variable domain DSGVTQTPKHLITATGQRVTLRCSPRSGDLSVYWYQQSLDQGLQFLIQYYNGEERAKGNILERFSAQQFPDLHSELNLSSLELGDSALYFCASSVSPVPDTQYFGPGTRLTVL.

CDR3 amino acids: CASSQDGAASSTDTQYF. CDR3 nucleotide sequence: TGCGCCAGCAGCCAAGACGGGGCTGCATCTAGCACAGATACGCAGTATTTT. The genes are TRBV4-3 and TRBJ2-3, with D perhaps being TRBD1 or TRBD2 (5 bases each). Trimming took 0 bases from V and 0 from J, leaving 13 bases between them. The CDR3 runs 17 residues. CDR1 LGHNA and CDR2 YSLEER come from the germline V gene.

The chain employs TRBV28 and TRBJ2-7; D is possibly TRBD1 or TRBD2 (5 bases each). V lost 7 bases to trimming and J lost 5 bases, with 21 bases between them. The CDR3 is 15 amino acids. Looked up from germline, CDR1 is MDHEN and CDR2 is SYDVKM. CDR3: CASTTLAGSADEQYF. CDR3 sequence (DNA): TGTGCCAGCACCACCCTGGCAGGGAGTGCGGACGAGCAGTACTTC.

The DNA for the CDR3 is TGTGCCAGCACTAATGCAGGGAGAAACTATGGCTACACCTTC. Translated, it gives CASTNAGRNYGYTF. The chain has TRBV27 and TRBJ1-2; weak D call: TRBD1 (5 bases). This CDR3 has 14 residues. Looked up from germline, CDR1 is MNHEY and CDR2 is SMNVEV (reference sequence). The V and J ends lost 7 bases and 2 bases respectively, with 14 bases between them.

This clone came up once. The chain joins TRBV5-1 to TRBJ1-1, with D hard to call. Germline CDR1 and CDR2: SGHRS and YFSETQ. V lost 5 bases, J lost 3 bases, and 11 bases lay in between. The CDR3 sequence is 13 residues long. The CDR3 spells CASSPGWDTEAFF. CDR3 in DNA: TGCGCCAGCAGTCCGGGGTGGGACACTGAAGCTTTCTTT.

This clone was recorded a few times. This chain uses TRBV6-4 with TRBJ1-1, with D possibly TRBD1 on 5 matching bases. This CDR3 is built from 16 residues. CDR1 is MRHNA and CDR2 is SNTAGT in the germline V gene. Trimming cost V 1 base and J 1 base, with 13 bases left between them. CDR3 protein: CASSDWGGRGNTEAFF. DNA for the CDR3: TGTGCCAGCAGTGACTGGGGAGGGAGGGGGAACACTGAAGCTTTCTTT.

This clone has just a few counts. In the same sample, other DNA sequences code for this CDR3. This sequence joins TRBV2 and TRBJ1-1; 9 bases line up with TRBD1. The germline gives CDR1 SNHLY, CDR2 FYNNEI. The CDR3 contains 15 residues. Trimming at V came to 5 bases and at J to 4 bases, leaving 8 bases not matched to a gene. The CDR3 here is CASSQQGARGTEAFF. CDR3 bases: TGTGCCAGCAGTCAACAGGGGGCCCGTGGCACTGAAGCTTTCTTT.

This sequence joins TRBV7-2 and TRBJ2-5, with D unclear. Trimming left V 0 bases short and J 4 bases short, with 9 bases between. Germline V gives CDR1 SGHTA, CDR2 FQGNSA. The CDR3 runs to 14 residues. The CDR3 nucleotides are TGTGCCAGCAGCTTAGCCGGGCCCCTAGAGACCCAGTACTTC. Encoded protein: CASSLAGPLETQYF.

The V gene is TRBV5-4, the J gene TRBJ1-1; 7 nucleotides agree with TRBD1. Per the germline V gene, CDR1 is SGHNT and CDR2 is YYREEE (reference sequence). The CDR3 covers 15 residues. The V segment lost 2 bases and the J segment 2 bases; nucleotides outside the gene matches: 6. The CDR3 DNA reads TGTGCCAGCAGCTTCCCCGACAGGGTAAACACTGAAGCTTTCTTT. Translation: CASSFPDRVNTEAFF.

This clone was detected only a few times. This chain uses TRBV7-6 with TRBJ2-7, with D possibly being TRBD1 (5 bases). The germline CDR1 and CDR2 sequences are SGHVS and FNYEAQ. The V and J ends lost 4 bases and 3 bases respectively, with 13 bases between them. This CDR3 has 14 amino acids. The CDR3 protein is CASSSTGGFYEQYF. The DNA for the CDR3 is TGTGCCAGCAGCTCAACAGGCGGATTCTACGAGCAGTACTTC.

The chain joins TRBV7-7 to TRBJ2-1, with 7 nucleotides matching TRBD2. The CDR3 contains 13 residues. V was clipped by 5 bases and J by 8 bases; unmatched bases: 6. Per germline, CDR1 SSHAT and CDR2 FNYEAQ (reference sequence). The CDR3 sequence is CASSPTLADEQFF. CDR3 in DNA: TGTGCCAGCAGCCCGACCCTAGCGGATGAGCAGTTCTTC.

The chain links TRBV30 to TRBJ1-2; 10 positions agree with TRBD1. The V segment lost 1 base and the J segment 6 bases; nucleotides outside the gene matches: 2. This CDR3 comprises 13 residues. Germline lookup yields CDR1 GTSNPN and CDR2 SVGIG (reference sequence). CDR3 DNA sequence: TGTGCCTGGAGTGCGGACAGGGGGGATGGCTACACCTTC. This gives the protein CAWSADRGDGYTF.

This chain joins TRBV6-6 and TRBJ1-1, with D perhaps matching TRBD1 (6 bases). Trimming stripped 7 bases from V and 6 bases from J, with 12 bases between. Germline values: CDR1 MNHNY, CDR2 SVGAGI (reference sequence). The length of the CDR3 is 12 residues. The CDR3 spells CASNRQGSEAFF. The CDR3, as DNA: TGTGCCAGCAACCGGCAGGGGTCTGAAGCTTTCTTT.

The chain couples TRBV7-2 to TRBJ1-1; the match to TRBD1 covers 11 bases. Germline lookup yields CDR1 SGHTA and CDR2 FQGNSA. The length of the CDR3 is 16 residues. V shed 0 bases, J shed 5 bases, and the junction held 5 bases outside the gene matches. The CDR3 spells CASSLASGTGGTEAFF. The DNA for the CDR3 is TGTGCCAGCAGCTTAGCTTCGGGGACAGGGGGAACTGAAGCTTTCTTT.

The chain has TRBV5-1 and TRBJ1-2; D unclear. The germline V gene has CDR1 SGHRS and CDR2 YFSETQ. Trimming cost V 2 bases and J 3 bases, with 17 bases left between them. This CDR3 is built from 16 residues. The chain's CDR3 is CASSLGSSGRDYGYTF. The CDR3 nucleotides read TGCGCCAGCAGCTTAGGCAGTTCGGGTAGAGACTATGGCTACACCTTC.

CDR3 loop: CASSDGLAGGEQYF. The CDR3 nucleotides are TGTGCCAGCAGTGATGGACTAGCGGGAGGCGAGCAGTACTTC. The chain combines TRBV2 with TRBJ2-7; 14 bases are a match to TRBD2. Losses at the gene ends were 3 bases for V and 6 bases for J; bases not matched to a gene: 1. The germline gives CDR1 SNHLY, CDR2 FYNNEI. The CDR3 loop spans 14 amino acids.

J is TRBJ2-1 and V is TRBV7-9; 9 positions agree with TRBD2. The CDR3 consists of 12 residues. Per the germline V gene, CDR1 is SEHNR and CDR2 is FQNEAQ (reference sequence). Unmatched junction bases numbered 4, after V lost 8 bases and J lost 8 bases. The CDR3 loop is CASGLARDEQFF. In DNA, the CDR3 is TGTGCCAGCGGACTAGCGAGGGATGAGCAGTTCTTC.

The V call is TRBV5-1, the J call TRBJ1-1; D not resolved. Trimming removed 1 base at V and 1 base at J, with 11 bases between. The CDR3 has 15 residues. From germline, CDR1 is SGHRS and CDR2 YFSETQ. The CDR3 spells CASSLQGYSNTEAFF. CDR3 DNA sequence: TGCGCCAGCAGCTTGCAAGGTTACTCGAACACTGAAGCTTTCTTT.

The V and J genes are TRBV5-6 and TRBJ2-7, with 9 bases aligning to TRBD1. CDR1 is SGHDT and CDR2 is YYEEEE in the germline V gene. The V gene end was trimmed by 3 bases and the J gene end by 4 bases; junction bases not matched to a gene: 8. The CDR3 has 15 amino acids. CDR3 in amino acids: CASSSATGGGYEQYF. Written as DNA, the CDR3 is TGTGCCAGCAGCTCGGCGACAGGGGGAGGATACGAGCAGTACTTC.

This sequence joins TRBV6-5 and TRBJ1-1, with D possibly being TRBD1 (5 bases). This CDR3 region has 13 residues. V lost 2 bases, J lost 4 bases, and 8 bases lay in between. Germline lookup yields CDR1 MNHEY and CDR2 SVGAGI. This chain's CDR3 is CASSYQGTTEAFF. CDR3 sequence (DNA): TGTGCCAGCAGTTACCAGGGAACCACTGAAGCTTTCTTT.

This chain links TRBV4-1 with TRBJ2-4; perhaps TRBD1 as D (6 bases). The germline V gene has CDR1 MGHRA and CDR2 YSYEKL. CDR3 length: 19 residues. Trimming left V 2 bases short and J 0 bases short, with 20 bases between. CDR3 sequence: CASSQRAESDRTAKNIQYF. The DNA for the CDR3 is TGCGCCAGCAGCCAAAGGGCGGAATCGGACAGAACAGCCAAAAACATTCAGTACTTC.

This clone showed up just once. The J gene is TRBJ2-7, the V gene TRBV5-6; 9 bases align to TRBD1. With V trimmed by 7 bases and J by 2 bases, 4 bases remained unmatched. CDR3 size: 13 residues. Germline V gene sequence: CDR1 SGHDT, CDR2 YYEEEE. The CDR3 region has the DNA TGTGCCAGCCTGGGACAGGGCGCCTACGAGCAGTACTTC. This translates into CASLGQGAYEQYF. Filled out from reference TRBV5-6 and TRBJ2-7, the complete variable domain reads DAGVTQSPTHLIKTRGQQVTLRCSPKSGHDTVSWYQQALGQGPQFIFQYYEEEERQRGNFPDRFSGHQFPNYSSELNVNALLLGDSALYLCASLGQGAYEQYFGPGTRLTVT.

V is TRBV6-5 and J is TRBJ2-2; D is perhaps TRBD2 (5 bases). V lost 8 bases and J lost 5, with 15 bases in between. CDR1 and CDR2 (germline): MNHEY, SVGAGI. CDR3 length equals 14 residues. The CDR3 coding sequence is TGTGCCAGCTTTCACGGAGGTGGGACCGGGGAGCTGTTTTTT. Encoded protein: CASFHGGGTGELFF.

J is TRBJ1-4 and V is TRBV5-1; possible D gene TRBD1, 5 bases. The germline V gene encodes CDR1 SGHRS and CDR2 YFSETQ. V lost 3 bases to trimming and J lost 8 bases, with 11 bases between them. The CDR3 is made up of 13 amino acids. Here the CDR3 DNA reads TGCGCCAGCAGCTCGGGGGGAGGAGAAAAACTGTTTTTT. It specifies CASSSGGGEKLFF.

This chain uses TRBV19 with TRBJ2-3; TRBD2 aligns across 9 bases. The CDR3 contains 15 residues. Per the germline V gene, CDR1 is LNHDA and CDR2 is SQIVND (reference sequence). The V and J ends lost 4 bases and 4 bases, in that order; junction bases with no gene match: 6. The CDR3 bases are TGTGCCAGTAGTACCCCGGGACTAGCTTCAGATACGCAGTATTTT. Protein product: CASSTPGLASDTQYF.